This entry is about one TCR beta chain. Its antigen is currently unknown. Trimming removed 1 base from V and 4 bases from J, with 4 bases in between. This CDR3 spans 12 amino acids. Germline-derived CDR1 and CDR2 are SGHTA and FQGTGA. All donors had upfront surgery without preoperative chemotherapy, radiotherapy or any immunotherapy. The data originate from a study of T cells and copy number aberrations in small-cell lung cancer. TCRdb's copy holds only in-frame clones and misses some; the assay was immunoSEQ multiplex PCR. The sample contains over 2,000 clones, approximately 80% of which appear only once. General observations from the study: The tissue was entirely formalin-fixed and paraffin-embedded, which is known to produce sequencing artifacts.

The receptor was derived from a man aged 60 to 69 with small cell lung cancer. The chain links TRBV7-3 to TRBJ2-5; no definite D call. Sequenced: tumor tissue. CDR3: CASSLNGETQYF. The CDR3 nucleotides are TGTGCCAGCAGCTTAAATGGAGAGACCCAGTACTTC.